The clone carrying this T cell receptor beta chain was observed once. Its matching antigen is unknown. This specimen comes from a study of identical twins. Study-wide results and limits: The models gave estimates that fell short of the out-of-frame TCR alpha sharing seen in monozygotic twins.

TCRdb recomputed calls from the 5' RACE reads with MiXCR, one row per CDR3 protein. The sample carries 1.5 million to 2 million distinct CDR3 sequences, about 32% recorded once. Trimming left V 1 base short and J 10 bases short, with 17 bases between. The CDR3 length is 15 residues. Per germline, CDR1 LGHNA and CDR2 YNFKEQ. The clonotype comes from a newborn girl in good health. Material for sequencing was cord blood. The gene calls are TRBV4-2 and TRBJ2-1; TRBD2 is a possible D gene (6 bases). CDR3 region: CASSQARLVEYEQFF. In nucleotides, the CDR3 is TGTGCCAGCAGCCAAGCCCGACTAGTCGAATACGAGCAGTTCTTC.